A selection of T cell receptor beta chains follows, all from one sample in a study of chronic HIV infection and antiretroviral therapy. TCRdb used MiXCR to reprocess the 5' RACE reads, holding one entry per CDR3 protein. The repertoire holds 25,000 to 35,000 distinct CDR3 sequences, with 7% to 10% as singletons. Sample: peripheral blood. These receptors originate from an adult who had HIV and had not received antiretroviral therapy, or was an uninfected healthy control (not recorded which). The CDR3 runs from the conserved cysteine through the conserved F or W. A D gene is named only where the DNA matches it firmly. The size of a clone is reported for some rows only, either as once, few or many, or as a class for expanded clones.

d_call	clone_size	v_call	j_call	cdr3_aa	cdr3_nt
NA	NA	TRBV10-2	TRBJ1-1	CASRTSKNTEAFF	TGCGCCAGCAGAACCAGTAAGAACACTGAAGCTTTCTTT
NA	many	TRBV11-2	TRBJ1-1	CASSLGRHEAFF	TGTGCCAGCAGCTTAGGGCGACATGAAGCTTTCTTT
NA	many	TRBV6-2/TRBV6-3	TRBJ1-2	CASSYRNYGYTF	TGTGCCAGCAGTTATCGTAACTATGGCTACACCTTC
TRBD1	NA	TRBV2	TRBJ1-2	CASRSTGGPSGYTF	TGTGCCAGCAGGTCAACAGGGGGCCCTAGCGGCTACACCTTC
NA	many	TRBV6-2/TRBV6-3	TRBJ1-5	CASSSRGVLNQPQHF	TGTGCCAGCAGTTCCAGGGGCGTACTCAATCAGCCCCAGCATTTT
NA	few	TRBV7-2	TRBJ1-1	CASSGNSDTEAFF	TGTGCCAGCAGTGGGAATTCGGACACTGAAGCTTTCTTT
NA	NA	TRBV4-3	TRBJ1-2	CASSQDRGRSYGYTF	TGCGCCAGCAGCCAAGATCGGGGACGGAGCTATGGCTACACCTTC
NA	many	TRBV12-5	TRBJ1-6	CASGLYQFGGAYNSPLHF	TGTGCTAGTGGTCTATACCAATTTGGCGGAGCCTATAATTCACCCCTCCACTTT
TRBD2	NA	TRBV20-1	TRBJ2-1	CSAVDAGGSYNEQFF	TGCAGTGCCGTGGATGCGGGGGGCTCCTACAATGAGCAGTTCTTC
NA	NA	TRBV29-1	TRBJ1-2	CSVEVVLSADGYTF	TGCAGCGTTGAAGTGGTCTTATCGGCGGATGGCTACACCTTC
TRBD1	few	TRBV20-1	TRBJ1-5	CSARDVRTGVLGNQPQHF	TGCAGTGCTAGAGATGTCCGGACAGGGGTATTGGGAAATCAGCCCCAGCATTTT
NA	many	TRBV29-1	TRBJ2-5	CSVSIGEETQYF	TGCAGCGTTTCGATCGGGGAAGAGACCCAGTACTTC
NA	many	TRBV3-1	TRBJ2-6	CASSQVYGANVLTF	TGTGCCAGCAGCCAAGTATATGGGGCCAACGTCCTGACTTTC
TRBD2	many	TRBV7-2	TRBJ2-1	CASSLGGTSGGNEQFF	TGTGCCAGCAGCTTAGGGGGGACTAGCGGAGGGAATGAGCAGTTCTTC
NA	many	TRBV28	TRBJ2-7	CASSLGGGTQLYEQYF	TGTGCCAGCAGTTTAGGGGGCGGGACACAACTCTACGAGCAGTACTTC
NA	NA	TRBV7-9	TRBJ1-1	CASSLALAAVEAFF	TGTGCCAGCAGCTTAGCGCTTGCGGCGGTTGAAGCTTTCTTT
TRBD1	NA	TRBV29-1	TRBJ1-2	CSVAPRQGNYGFTF	TGCAGCGTTGCCCCCCGACAGGGTAACTATGGCTTCACCTTC
TRBD1	many	TRBV12-5	TRBJ2-1	CASGLVRPTGDNEQFF	TGTGCTAGTGGTTTGGTACGCCCTACAGGGGATAATGAGCAGTTCTTC
TRBD1	many	TRBV25-1	TRBJ2-7	CASSEGGTGESYEQYF	TGTGCCAGCAGTGAAGGGGGGACAGGGGAATCCTACGAGCAGTACTTC
TRBD1	many	TRBV20-1	TRBJ2-7	CSASRSTGLAEQYF	TGCAGTGCTAGCCGGTCGACAGGGCTGGCCGAGCAGTACTTC
NA	NA	TRBV2	TRBJ2-5	CASSERQTQETQYF	TGTGCCAGCAGTGAGAGGCAGACCCAAGAGACCCAGTACTTC
NA	once	TRBV29-1	TRBJ1-1	CSVEERAGRVTESFF	TGCAGCGTTGAAGAGCGCGCAGGGAGGGTGACTGAATCTTTCTTT
NA	many	TRBV25-1	TRBJ2-7	CASSEYGTGTYEQYF	TGTGCCAGCAGTGAATATGGGACGGGGACCTACGAGCAGTACTTC
TRBD1	many	TRBV3-1	TRBJ2-1	CASSQGGQGLLYNEQFF	TGTGCCAGCAGCCAAGGCGGACAGGGCCTCCTTTACAATGAGCAGTTCTTC
TRBD1	few	TRBV2	TRBJ1-1	CASSVLQGDHTEAFF	TGTGCCAGCAGTGTCCTACAGGGGGACCACACTGAAGCTTTCTTT
NA	NA	TRBV29-1	TRBJ1-1	CSVRGSEAFF	TGCAGCGTTCGGGGCTCTGAAGCTTTCTTT
TRBD2	many	TRBV28	TRBJ2-7	CASSLRREVSYEQYF	TGTGCCAGCAGTTTACGGCGGGAGGTCTCCTACGAGCAGTACTTC
TRBD1	many	TRBV5-1	TRBJ1-1	CASSPQGGTEAFF	TGCGCCAGCAGCCCCCAGGGGGGTACTGAAGCTTTCTTT
TRBD2	many	TRBV5-5	TRBJ2-7	CASSPGTPGGEQYF	TGTGCCAGCAGCCCCGGGACTCCGGGAGGCGAGCAGTACTTC
TRBD1	many	TRBV19	TRBJ2-2	CASRGRGQDTGELFF	TGTGCCAGTAGGGGCAGGGGGCAGGACACCGGGGAGCTGTTTTTT
NA	many	TRBV12-3/TRBV12-4	TRBJ1-1	CASSFSDRMNTEAFF	TGTGCCAGCAGTTTTTCAGACAGAATGAACACTGAAGCTTTCTTT
NA	many	TRBV4-1	TRBJ1-5	CASSQSPLGGSNQPQHF	TGCGCCAGCAGCCAGTCCCCCCTCGGGGGTTCCAATCAGCCCCAGCATTTT
NA	few	TRBV2	TRBJ1-1	CASSATGNTEAFF	TGTGCCAGCAGTGCCACAGGGAACACTGAAGCTTTCTTT
NA	NA	TRBV27	TRBJ2-7	CASSPGSAYEQYF	TGTGCCAGCAGTCCCGGGAGTGCATACGAGCAGTACTTC
NA	NA	TRBV20-1	TRBJ2-6	CSAREGAGANVLTF	TGCAGTGCTAGAGAAGGAGCTGGGGCCAACGTCCTGACTTTC
TRBD2	many	TRBV27	TRBJ2-1	CASSWEGGGIYNEQFF	TGTGCCAGCAGTTGGGAAGGCGGGGGGATATACAATGAGCAGTTCTTC
TRBD2	NA	TRBV10-2	TRBJ2-1	CARRAGGNNEQFF	TGCGCCAGAAGGGCGGGAGGGAACAATGAGCAGTTCTTC
NA	many	TRBV4-1	TRBJ2-7	CASSTRDGPYEQYF	TGCGCCAGCAGCACCCGGGACGGACCCTACGAGCAGTACTTC
TRBD1	NA	TRBV5-1	TRBJ1-6	CASSLGAGGSPLHF	TGCGCCAGCAGCTTGGGGGCAGGGGGGTCACCCCTCCACTTT
TRBD2	many	TRBV29-1	TRBJ2-3	CSVEDGGAQYF	TGCAGCGTTGAAGACGGGGGGGCGCAGTATTTT
TRBD2	few	TRBV9	TRBJ2-3	CASSVYGTTGDTQYF	TGTGCCAGCAGCGTATACGGGACTACCGGAGATACGCAGTATTTT
NA	many	TRBV29-1	TRBJ2-1	CSVERRDNEQFF	TGCAGCGTTGAGAGGAGGGACAATGAGCAGTTCTTC